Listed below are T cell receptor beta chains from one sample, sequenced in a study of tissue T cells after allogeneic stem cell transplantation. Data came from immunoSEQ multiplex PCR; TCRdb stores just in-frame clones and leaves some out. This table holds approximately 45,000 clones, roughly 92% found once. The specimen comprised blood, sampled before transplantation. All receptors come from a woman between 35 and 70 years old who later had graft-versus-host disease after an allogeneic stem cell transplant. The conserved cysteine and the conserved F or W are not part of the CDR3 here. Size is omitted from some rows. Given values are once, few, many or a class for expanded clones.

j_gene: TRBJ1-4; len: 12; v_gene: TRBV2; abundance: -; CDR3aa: ASSELTGDEKLF
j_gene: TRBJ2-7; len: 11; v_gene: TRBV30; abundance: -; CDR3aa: AWRWEIYYEQY
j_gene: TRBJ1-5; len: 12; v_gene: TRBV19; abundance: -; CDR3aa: ASTSGTGGKPQH
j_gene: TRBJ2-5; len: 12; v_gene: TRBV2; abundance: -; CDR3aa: ASNRNMKRETQY
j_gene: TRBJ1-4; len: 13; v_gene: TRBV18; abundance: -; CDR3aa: ASSPQRGSNEKLF
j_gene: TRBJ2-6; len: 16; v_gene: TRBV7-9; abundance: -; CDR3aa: ASSLPTGDPSGANVLT
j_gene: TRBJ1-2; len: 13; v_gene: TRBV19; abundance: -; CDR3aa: ASSTPTGANYGYT
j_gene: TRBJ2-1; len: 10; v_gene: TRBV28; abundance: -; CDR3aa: ATGLAGEGEF
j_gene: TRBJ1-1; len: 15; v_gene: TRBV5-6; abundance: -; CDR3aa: ASRLFGTHGQDAEAF
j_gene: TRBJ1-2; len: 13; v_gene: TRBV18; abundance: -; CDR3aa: ASSPNGLTNYGYT
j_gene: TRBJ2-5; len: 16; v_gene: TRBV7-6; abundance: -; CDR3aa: ASSLRAGEGVLGETQY
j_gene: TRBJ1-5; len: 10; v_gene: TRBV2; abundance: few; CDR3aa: ASSVTNQPQH
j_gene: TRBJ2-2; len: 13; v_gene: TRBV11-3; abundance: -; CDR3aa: ASSPGTGGNGELF
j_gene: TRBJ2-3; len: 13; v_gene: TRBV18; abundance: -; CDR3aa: ASSPAQGLEDTQY
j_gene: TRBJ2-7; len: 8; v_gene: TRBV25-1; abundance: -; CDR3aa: ASSEYEQY
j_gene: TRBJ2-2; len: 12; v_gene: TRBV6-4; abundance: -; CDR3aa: ASRDYALTGELF
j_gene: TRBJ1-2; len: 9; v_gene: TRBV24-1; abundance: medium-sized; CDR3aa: ATGDSNGYT
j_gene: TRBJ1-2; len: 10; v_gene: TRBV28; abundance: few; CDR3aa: ASNQGGLGYT
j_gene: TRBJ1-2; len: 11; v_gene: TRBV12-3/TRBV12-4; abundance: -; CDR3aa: ASSPQDSYGYT
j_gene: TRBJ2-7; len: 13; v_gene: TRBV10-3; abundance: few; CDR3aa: AISDLTGTGHEQY
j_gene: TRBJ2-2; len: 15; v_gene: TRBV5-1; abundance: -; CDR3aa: ASSSKLAGEDTGELF
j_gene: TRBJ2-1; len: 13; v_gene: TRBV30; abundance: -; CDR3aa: AWSVPGGPYIEQF
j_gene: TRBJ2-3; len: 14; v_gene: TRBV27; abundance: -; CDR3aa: ASSLRLDLSTDTQY
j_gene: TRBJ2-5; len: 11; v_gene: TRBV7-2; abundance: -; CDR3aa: ASSQYRVETQY
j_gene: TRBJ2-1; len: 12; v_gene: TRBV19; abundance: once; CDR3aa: ASSVASVGNEQF
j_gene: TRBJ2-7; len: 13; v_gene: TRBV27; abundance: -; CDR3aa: ASSLGAGVSYEQY
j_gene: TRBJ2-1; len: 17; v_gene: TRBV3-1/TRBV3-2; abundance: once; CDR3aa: ASSQDSRLAGVPYNEQF
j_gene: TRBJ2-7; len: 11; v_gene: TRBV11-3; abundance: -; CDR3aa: ASSLSGPYEQY
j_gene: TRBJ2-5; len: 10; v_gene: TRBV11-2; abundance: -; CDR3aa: ASSLNGGTQY
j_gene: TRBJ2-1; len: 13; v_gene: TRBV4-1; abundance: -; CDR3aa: ASSQLGLGDNEQF
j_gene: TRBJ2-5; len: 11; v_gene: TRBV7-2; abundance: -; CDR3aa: ASSLDATETQY
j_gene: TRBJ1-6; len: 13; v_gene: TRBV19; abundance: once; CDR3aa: ASAVSGLGNSPLH
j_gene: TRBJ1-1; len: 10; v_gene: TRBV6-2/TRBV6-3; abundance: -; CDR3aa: ASSVVGAEAF
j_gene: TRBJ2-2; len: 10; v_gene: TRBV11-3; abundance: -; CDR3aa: ASSLDDGELF
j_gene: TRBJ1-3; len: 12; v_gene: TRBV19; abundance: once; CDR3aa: ASSIVSSGNTIY
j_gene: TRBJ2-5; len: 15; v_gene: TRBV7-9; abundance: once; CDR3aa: ASSFGTSGRAYGTQY